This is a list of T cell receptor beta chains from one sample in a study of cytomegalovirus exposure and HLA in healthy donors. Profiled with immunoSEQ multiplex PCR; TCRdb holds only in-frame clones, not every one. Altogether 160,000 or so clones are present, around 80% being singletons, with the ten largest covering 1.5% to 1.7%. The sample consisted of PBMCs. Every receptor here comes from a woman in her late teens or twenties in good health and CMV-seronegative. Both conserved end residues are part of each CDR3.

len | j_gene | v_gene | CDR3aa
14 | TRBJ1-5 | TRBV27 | CASSFRGSNQPQHF
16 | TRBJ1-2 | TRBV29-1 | CSTKPGQGSWVDGYTF
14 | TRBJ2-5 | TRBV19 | CASSIDRDQETQYF
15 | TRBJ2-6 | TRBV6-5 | CASSYSRSGANVLTF
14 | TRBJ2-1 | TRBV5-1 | CASSFPTAGGGQFF
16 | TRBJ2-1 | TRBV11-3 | CASSLRAGGPSDEQFF
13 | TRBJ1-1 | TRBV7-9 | CATEQAPHTEAFF
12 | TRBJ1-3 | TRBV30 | CAWTGSERTIYF
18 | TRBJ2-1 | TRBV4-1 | CASSQEGTSGGAVSEQFF
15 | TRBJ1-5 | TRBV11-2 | CASSTTGFGNQPQHF
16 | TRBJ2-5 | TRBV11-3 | CASSRPTSGFQETQYF
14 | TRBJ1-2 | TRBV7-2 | CASSLSDGSYGYTF
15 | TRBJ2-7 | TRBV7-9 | CASSSRLAGVYEQYF
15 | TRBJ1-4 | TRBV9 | CASSAQGSTNEKLFF
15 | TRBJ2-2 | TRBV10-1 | CASSYETVNTGELFF
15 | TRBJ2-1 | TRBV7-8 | CASTLSRDRAVEQFF
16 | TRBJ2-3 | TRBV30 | CAWSVAGGSYGDTQYF
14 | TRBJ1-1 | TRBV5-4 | CASSSKQGYTEAFF
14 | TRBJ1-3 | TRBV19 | CASTIGARRNTIYF
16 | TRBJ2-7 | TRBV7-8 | CASSPRGGQSSYEQYF
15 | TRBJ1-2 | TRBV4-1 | CASSSPGQGSRGYTF
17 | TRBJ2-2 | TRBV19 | CASSRGISTRNTGELFF
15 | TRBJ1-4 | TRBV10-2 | CASSERRQFNEKLFF
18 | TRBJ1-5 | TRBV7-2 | CASSQTPRGQAYNQPQHF
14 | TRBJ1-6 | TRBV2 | CASSEGQFNSPLHF
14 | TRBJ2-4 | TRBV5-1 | CASRTGQGVDSQYF
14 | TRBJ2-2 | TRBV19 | CASIGTTQGRELFF
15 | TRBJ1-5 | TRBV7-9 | CASSFWQGDNQPQHF